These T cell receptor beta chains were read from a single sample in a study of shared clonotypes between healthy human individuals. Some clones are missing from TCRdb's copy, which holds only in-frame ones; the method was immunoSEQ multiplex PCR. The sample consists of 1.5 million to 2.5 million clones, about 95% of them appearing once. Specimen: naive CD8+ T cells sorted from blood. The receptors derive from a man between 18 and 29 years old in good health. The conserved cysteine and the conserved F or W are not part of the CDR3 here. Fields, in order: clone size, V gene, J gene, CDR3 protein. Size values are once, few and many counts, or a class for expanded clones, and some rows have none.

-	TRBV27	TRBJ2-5	ASSLGPQETQY
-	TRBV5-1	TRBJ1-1	ASSIYGTGPNTEAF
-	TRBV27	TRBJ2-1	ASSPTGTSNEQF
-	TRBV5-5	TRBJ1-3	ASRLTGTGAGNTIY
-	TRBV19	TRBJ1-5	ASRDGTVNQPQH
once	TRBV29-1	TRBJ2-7	SARTSYEQY
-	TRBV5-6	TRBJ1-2	ASSLGSWGPHGYT
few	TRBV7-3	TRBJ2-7	ASSLLGGGEQY
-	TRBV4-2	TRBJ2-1	ASSRRPGLADYNEQF
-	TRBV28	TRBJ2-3	ASSSNHRGITDTQY
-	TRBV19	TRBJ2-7	ASSIDAAGGPYEQY
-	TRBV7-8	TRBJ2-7	ASSSSEGGLPGEQY
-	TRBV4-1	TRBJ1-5	ASSQAGNQPQH
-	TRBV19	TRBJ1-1	ASSLGNTEAF
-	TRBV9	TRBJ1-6	AASSSYNSPLH
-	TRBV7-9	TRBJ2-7	ASSLVPGVSYEQY
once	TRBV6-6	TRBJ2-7	ASSYSGLADTYEQY
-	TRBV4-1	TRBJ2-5	ASSLGLAGGPGETQY
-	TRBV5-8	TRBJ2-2	ASSFLTSGTGELF
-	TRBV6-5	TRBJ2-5	ASSPGETQY
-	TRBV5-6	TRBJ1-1	ASSLSGTGWGEAF
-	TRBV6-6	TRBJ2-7	ASSSLRDEQY
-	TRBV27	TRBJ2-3	ASSFGAGPRTDTQY
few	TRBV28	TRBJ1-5	ASSFGQINQPQH
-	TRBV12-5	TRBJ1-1	ASGLAPDTEAF
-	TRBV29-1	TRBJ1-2	SVHSRDGYGYT
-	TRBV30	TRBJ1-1	AWSGNAGTEAF